Below, 3 T cell receptor beta chains from the same sample are listed, as sequenced in a study of cytomegalovirus exposure and HLA in healthy donors. Use of 60 Vbeta and 13 Jbeta primers characterized the PCR. Clones were read by immunoSEQ multiplex PCR, and TCRdb kept only the in-frame ones, dropping some. The repertoire holds about 140,000 clones, with around two thirds as singletons. The material sequenced was PBMCs. All receptors come from a woman aged 35 to 49 in good health and CMV-seronegative.

This clone was seen just once. This chain links TRBV11-2 with TRBJ2-2, with 9 nucleotides matching TRBD2. Looked up from germline, CDR1 is SGHAT and CDR2 is FQNNGV. The CDR3 is 16 amino acids. V shed 8 bases and J 4 bases; nucleotides not matched to a gene: 11. The CDR3 is CASLPLRGGPTGELFF. The CDR3 bases are TGTGCCAGCCTCCCACTGCGGGGGGGGCCCACCGGGGAGCTGTTTTTT.

The gene calls are TRBV5-1 and TRBJ1-1, with D uncertain. V was pared by 5 bases and J by 0 bases, with 11 bases between. Per the germline V gene, CDR1 is SGHRS and CDR2 is YFSETQ. The CDR3 has 14 residues. The CDR3 is CASRRGLLNTEAFF. The CDR3 DNA follows: TGCGCCAGCAGACGCGGGCTACTGAACACTGAAGCTTTCTTT.

The rearrangement uses TRBV7-2 and TRBJ2-2; 10 bases are a match to TRBD1. This CDR3 has 15 amino acids. Germline-derived CDR1 and CDR2 are SGHTA and FQGNSA. V trimming: 4 bases; J trimming: 7 bases; junction bases outside the gene matches: 6. The CDR3 here is CASSSEGQGNGELFF. The CDR3 nucleotides read TGTGCCAGCAGCTCTGAGGGACAGGGGAACGGGGAGCTGTTTTTT.